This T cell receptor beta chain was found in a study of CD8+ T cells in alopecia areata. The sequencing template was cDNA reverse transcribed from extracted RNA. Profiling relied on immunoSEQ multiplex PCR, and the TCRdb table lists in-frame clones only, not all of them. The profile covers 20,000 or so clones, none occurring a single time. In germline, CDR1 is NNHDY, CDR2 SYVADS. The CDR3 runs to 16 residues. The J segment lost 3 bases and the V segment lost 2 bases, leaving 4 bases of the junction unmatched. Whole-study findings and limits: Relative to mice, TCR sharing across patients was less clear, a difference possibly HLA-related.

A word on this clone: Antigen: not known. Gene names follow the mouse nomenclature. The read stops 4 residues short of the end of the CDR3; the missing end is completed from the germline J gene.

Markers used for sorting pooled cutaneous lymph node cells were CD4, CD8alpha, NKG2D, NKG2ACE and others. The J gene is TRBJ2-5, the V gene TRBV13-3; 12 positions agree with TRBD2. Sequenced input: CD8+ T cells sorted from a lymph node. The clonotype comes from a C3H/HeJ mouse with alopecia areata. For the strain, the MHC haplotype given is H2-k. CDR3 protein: CASSDPGTGGQDTQYF. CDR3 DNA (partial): TGTGCCAGCAGTGACCCCGGGACTGGGGGGCAAGAC.